The 6 T cell receptor beta chains below come from one sample, sequenced in a study of blood T cell repertoires in COVID-19. The assay was immunoSEQ multiplex PCR, and TCRdb's table has in-frame clones only and misses some. The sample lists more than 300,000 clones, about 90% occurring once. Sequencing was done on a sample of peripheral blood. The receptors here all came from a woman under 40 with COVID-19, enrolled during active disease.

The V gene is TRBV4-1, the J gene TRBJ2-5, with D maybe TRBD2 (6 bases). CDR1 and CDR2 from the germline V gene are MGHRA and YSYEKL. The CDR3 is 15 residues long. The V end was cut by 4 bases, the J end by 5 bases, with 17 bases between. The CDR3 loop is CASSLLAGLGETQYF. The CDR3 nucleotides are TGCGCCAGCAGCCTACTGGCGGGGCTTGGTGAGACCCAGTACTTC.

This chain connects TRBV24-1 to TRBJ2-7; 10 nucleotides match TRBD1. V dropped 4 bases and J dropped 2; count of bases not matched to a gene: 4. The CDR3 covers 15 residues. In germline, CDR1 is KGHDR, CDR2 SFDVKD. CDR3 loop: CATSDPGQGAYEQYF. The CDR3 nucleotides read TGTGCCACCAGTGACCCCGGACAGGGGGCCTACGAGCAGTACTTC.

The V call is TRBV6-2 or TRBV6-3, the J call TRBJ1-1; TRBD1 is a possible D gene (5 bases). Trimming cost V 5 bases and J 8 bases, with 21 bases left between them. The CDR3 sequence is 15 residues long. The germline V gene has CDR1 MNHEY and CDR2 SVGEGT. CDR3 coding DNA: TGTGCCAGCAGTAACCCCGCTCTGGGGCTTCCCGAAGCTTTCTTT. This encodes CASSNPALGLPEAFF.

In its sample, this clone was seen a few times. The chain carries TRBV7-8 and TRBJ2-7; 7 bases are a match to TRBD2. Germline V CDR1 and CDR2: SGHVS, FQNEAQ. Trimming took 0 bases from V and 2 from J; bases not matched to a gene: 1. The CDR3 has 14 residues. The CDR3 DNA sequence: TGTGCCAGCAGCTTAGCGGGGGGGACCTACGAGCAGTACTTC. It encodes CASSLAGGTYEQYF.

The V and J genes are TRBV2 and TRBJ2-1; D not resolved. The germline V gene encodes CDR1 SNHLY and CDR2 FYNNEI. The CDR3 extends over 14 amino acids. V dropped 4 bases and J dropped 8 bases, with 15 bases sitting between them. The CDR3 nucleotides read TGTGCCAGCAGTGTAGTCAGTCACCAGGATGAGCAGTTCTTC. Protein: CASSVVSHQDEQFF.

The rearrangement joins TRBV24-1 to TRBJ1-1; perhaps TRBD1 as D (6 bases). Trimming shortened V by 9 bases and J by 1 base, and 23 bases separated the two germline ends. Germline loops: CDR1 KGHDR, CDR2 SFDVKD. The CDR3 is made up of 17 amino acids. The CDR3 DNA reads as TGTGCCACCGTGAGGGGGGGACTAGGAGGAAAGAACACTGAAGCTTTCTTT. Protein product: CATVRGGLGGKNTEAFF.